Presented here are 14 T cell receptor beta chains from one specimen sequenced in a study of blood T cells in healthy people across ages. A second PCR, run for about 7 to 12 cycles, used a sample-barcoded 5' primer plus a J-beta primer mix. TCRdb fed the 5' RACE reads into MiXCR, producing one record per CDR3 protein. The sample carries nearly 1 million distinct CDR3 sequences, roughly half recorded once. Sequenced input: blood. These receptors originate from a woman aged 60-75 years in good health.

This clonotype was found a few times. The chain joins TRBV11-2 to TRBJ2-2; tentatively, D is TRBD1 or TRBD2 (5 bases each). Germline-derived CDR1 and CDR2 are SGHAT and FQNNGV. V was pared by 0 bases and J by 2 bases, with 7 bases between. CDR3 length equals 15 residues. In DNA form, the CDR3 reads TGTGCCAGCAGCTTAGATCGGGGCAACACCGGGGAGCTGTTTTTT. This encodes CASSLDRGNTGELFF.

The genes are TRBV3-1 and TRBJ2-2, with D unclear. CDR1 and CDR2 (germline): LGHDT, YNNKEL (reference sequence). The ends were cut back, 7 bases at V and 0 bases at J, with 9 bases in the middle. This CDR3 has 14 amino acids. The CDR3 is CASTSGTNTGELFF. The CDR3 coding sequence is TGTGCCAGCACCAGTGGGACGAACACCGGGGAGCTGTTTTTT.

CDR3 sequence reads: CASSFGVPGTYEQYF. The CDR3 nucleotides read TGTGCCAGCAGCTTCGGCGTCCCGGGAACCTACGAGCAGTACTTC. The chain is built from TRBV7-2 and TRBJ2-7, with a tentative D call TRBD2 (5 bases). V lost 3 bases and J lost 2, with 14 bases in between. Per the germline V gene, CDR1 is SGHTA and CDR2 is FQGNSA. This CDR3 region has 15 residues.

This clonotype turned up a few times. This chain joins TRBV12-3 or TRBV12-4 and TRBJ2-3; D may be TRBD2 (5 bases). Between the trimmed V and J ends, which lost 8 bases and 2 bases, there was a span of 17 bases. The CDR3 extends over 15 amino acids. The CDR3 sequence is CASRDYGGSTDTQYF. CDR3 in DNA: TGTGCCAGCCGCGATTATGGAGGTTCCACAGATACGCAGTATTTT.

The rearrangement joins TRBV7-8 to TRBJ2-7, with D uncertain. The CDR3 loop spans 12 amino acids. V was pared by 4 bases and J by 3 bases, with 7 bases between. Germline loops: CDR1 SGHVS, CDR2 FQNEAQ. The CDR3, as DNA: TGTGCCAGCAGCTCACTTCACTACGAGCAGTACTTC. Translation: CASSSLHYEQYF.

The gene calls are TRBV30 and TRBJ1-5; D not certain. Trimming shortened V by 3 bases and J by 3 bases, and 15 bases separated the two germline ends. The CDR3 is made up of 15 amino acids. Germline CDR1 and CDR2: GTSNPN and SVGIG (reference sequence). CDR3 DNA sequence: TGTGCCTGGAGGCGGAAGGACGGCAACAATCAGCCCCAGCATTTT. This encodes CAWRRKDGNNQPQHF.

This sequence joins TRBV7-9 and TRBJ2-5, with D maybe TRBD1 (6 bases). The J call is uncertain, as TRBJ2-7 better fits the DNA end. The CDR3 is made up of 12 amino acids. Germline loops: CDR1 SEHNR, CDR2 FQNEAQ (reference sequence). This chain's CDR3 is CASSLGHNEQYF. In DNA form, the CDR3 reads TGTGCCAGCAGCTTGGGACACAACGAGCAGTACTTC.

This clonotype was detected a few times. The chain combines TRBV6-2 or TRBV6-3 with TRBJ2-3; D not resolved. Per the germline V gene, CDR1 is MNHEY and CDR2 is SVGEGT. Trimming took off 3 bases at V and 4 bases at J, with 5 bases between the two ends. CDR3 length: 12 residues. CDR3 sequence: CASSYTPDTQYF. CDR3 coding DNA: TGTGCCAGCAGTTATACCCCAGATACGCAGTATTTT.

This chain connects TRBV27 to TRBJ2-6, with 8 bases matching TRBD2. Germline CDR1 and CDR2: MNHEY and SMNVEV (reference sequence). Unmatched junction bases numbered 7, after V lost 2 bases and J lost 4 bases. There are 17 residues in the CDR3. The CDR3 reads CASSLGLARSGANVLTF. The CDR3 nucleotides read TGTGCCAGCAGTTTAGGACTAGCTCGGTCCGGGGCCAACGTCCTGACTTTC.

V gene TRBV5-6 combines with J gene TRBJ1-5; no definite D call. This CDR3 comprises 14 residues. Looked up from germline, CDR1 is SGHDT and CDR2 is YYEEEE. V lost 6 bases to trimming and J lost 6 bases, with 16 bases between them. Here the CDR3 reads CASTGWRKTQPQHF. For the CDR3, the DNA is TGTGCCAGCACCGGGTGGCGGAAGACTCAGCCCCAGCATTTT.

The table lists this clonotype with a few counts. The rearrangement joins TRBV4-2 to TRBJ2-5; maybe TRBD2 (5 bases). The CDR3 runs to 14 residues. In germline, CDR1 is LGHNA, CDR2 YNFKEQ. Trimming shortened V by 5 bases and J by 4 bases, and 14 bases separated the two germline ends. For the CDR3, the DNA is TGTGCCAGCAGCTTCCGGGGTGGGGTAGAGACCCAGTACTTC. It translates to CASSFRGGVETQYF.

This clonotype came up a few times. J is TRBJ2-2 and V is TRBV5-1; D ambiguous. This CDR3 has 13 residues. From germline, CDR1 is SGHRS and CDR2 YFSETQ. Trimming cost V 1 base and J 4 bases, with 5 bases left between them. The CDR3 sequence: CASSLYSTGELFF. CDR3 nucleotides: TGCGCCAGCAGCTTGTACAGCACCGGGGAGCTGTTTTTT.

The V gene is TRBV6-8, the J gene TRBJ2-7; D is perhaps TRBD2 (6 bases). This CDR3 contains 16 residues. Germline CDR1 and CDR2: MNHGY and SAAAGT. V lost 0 bases, J lost 4 bases, and 16 bases lay in between. The chain's CDR3 is CASSYSISASDYEQYF. CDR3 DNA sequence: TGTGCCAGCAGTTACTCGATTTCGGCTAGCGATTACGAGCAGTACTTC.

The genes are TRBV19 and TRBJ2-1, with 10 bases fitting TRBD1. Looked up from germline, CDR1 is LNHDA and CDR2 is SQIVND (reference sequence). The CDR3 has 15 amino acids. V shed 6 bases, J shed 3 bases, and the junction held 5 bases outside the gene matches. The CDR3, as DNA: TGTGCCAGTAGCCGACAGGGGGCCCACTACAATGAGCAGTTCTTC. It encodes CASSRQGAHYNEQFF.